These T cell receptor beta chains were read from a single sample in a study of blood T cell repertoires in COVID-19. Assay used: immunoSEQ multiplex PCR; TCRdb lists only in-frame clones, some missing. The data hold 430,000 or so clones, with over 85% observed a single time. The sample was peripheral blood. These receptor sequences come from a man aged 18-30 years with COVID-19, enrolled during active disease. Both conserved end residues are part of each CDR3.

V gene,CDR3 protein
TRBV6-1,CASSELWTANYGYTF
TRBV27,CASSLKGQGSRAASDEQFF
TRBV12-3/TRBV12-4,CASSSDQETQYF
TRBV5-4,CASSSGQGNRNEKLFF
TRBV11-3,CASSVGLAEANEQFF
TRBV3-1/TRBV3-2,CASSHPGQGRPGELFF
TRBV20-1,CSARGTDPYEQYF
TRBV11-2,CASSLLSSGTREQFF
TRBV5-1,CASSFPSSSGSGTDTQYF
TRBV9,CASSAGTSGLAKNIQYF
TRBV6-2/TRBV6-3,CASSYSFTRLGEQFF
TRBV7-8,CASSLGASGGSTQYF
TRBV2,CASSHSGLAGVGGTDTQYF
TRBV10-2,CASRRQGAKEDGYTF
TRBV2,CASRFAGSQPQHF
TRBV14,CASSLVNQGYQYF
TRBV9,CASSVDGSIYEQYF
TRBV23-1,CASSGSGQGGEQYF
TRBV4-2,CASSQGARPTDTQYF
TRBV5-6,CASSRTSGTNNEQFF
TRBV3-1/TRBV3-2,CASSQVPGRPLHF
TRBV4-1,CASSQSPSGFTDTQYF
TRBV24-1,CATSEGGGAKNIQYF
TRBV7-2,CASSLGGQGAETQYF
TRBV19,CASSMLSGQATDTQYF
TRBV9,CASSVAGGEETQYF
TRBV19,CASSSQGRSYEQYF
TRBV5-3,CARGLTVSNQPQHF
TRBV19,CASSIGPGTVYEQYF
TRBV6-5,CASSYLGTGLYEQYF
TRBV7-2,CASSLDMLYYEQYF
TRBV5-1,CASSWDRRSYNEQFF
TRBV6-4,CASSPGSTDTQYF
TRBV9,CASSPRGGMNTEAFF
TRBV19,CASSRGGGEETQYF
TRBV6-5,CASTPRGLLETQYF
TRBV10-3,CAISPTGEGSQPQHF
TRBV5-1,CASSLESRRLAGATTGELFF
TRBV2,CASSDRVSTGELFF
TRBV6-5,CASSYSGTPDQPQHF
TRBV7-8,CASSLDLAGGYNEQFF
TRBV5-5,CASSLGPGGLYEQYF
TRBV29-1,CSVVLAGGSNTGELFF
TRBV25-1,CASHPGGRPNEQFF
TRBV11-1,CASSFGTGLYEQYF
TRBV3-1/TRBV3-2,CASSPRPRDGTQYF
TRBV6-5,CASSYGQGMNTEAFF
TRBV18,CASSPFDTSGEHIQYF
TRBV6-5,CASRSPDRDQPQHF
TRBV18,CASSPGTGNYGYTF
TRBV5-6,CASSLNGGGTEAFF
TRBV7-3,CASSLLGGRTNEQFF
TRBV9,CASTDTSWAGGMGIEAFF